Following are 9 T cell receptor beta chains from one sample sequenced in a study of pediatric ulcerative colitis. Sequenced by immunoSEQ multiplex PCR; TCRdb stores in-frame clones only, minus some. The sample gives around 16,000 clones, 70% to 80% of which show up once; roughly 8% is in the top ten. During colonoscopy, one to two rectal pinch biopsies were collected. Sequencing was performed on gut tissue. The receptors were gathered from a boy between 10 and 17 years old who was a control in a study of pediatric ulcerative colitis.

The chain carries TRBV7-2 and TRBJ1-5; perhaps TRBD1 as D (5 bases). CDR3 size: 14 residues. Deletions cut 0 bases from V and 5 bases from J, with 8 bases between. Germline V CDR1 and CDR2: SGHTA, FQGNSA. CDR3 bases: TGTGCCAGCAGCTTAGCCAGGGAGGATCAGCCCCAGCATTTT. Translation: CASSLAREDQPQHF.

This chain connects TRBV7-2 to TRBJ2-3; a weak D match, TRBD1 (5 bases). The CDR3 is made up of 15 amino acids. The V end lost 3 bases, the J end lost 0 bases, and 10 bases lay between the germline ends. Looked up from germline, CDR1 is SGHTA and CDR2 is FQGNSA. CDR3 in amino acids: CASSFTGDSTDTQYF. The CDR3 bases are TGTGCCAGCAGCTTCACAGGTGACAGCACAGATACGCAGTATTTT.

The gene calls are TRBV28 and TRBJ1-4, with TRBD1 identical over 9 bases. Germline V CDR1 and CDR2: MDHEN, SYDVKM. The CDR3 spans 15 residues. Trimming took 3 bases from V and 3 from J; bases not matched to a gene: 2. CDR3 region: CASSFGQGPNEKLFF. In nucleotides, the CDR3 is TGTGCCAGCAGTTTTGGACAGGGGCCTAATGAAAAACTGTTTTTT.

This chain connects TRBV21-1 to TRBJ1-5. TRBV21-1 is shown as a pseudogene. The CDR3 is 18 residues long. This CDR3 reads CASSKEKLFANSNQPQHF. CDR3 in DNA: TGTGCCAGCAGCAAAGAAAAACTGTTTGCCAATAGCAATCAGCCCCAGCATTTT.

The chain employs TRBV28 and TRBJ1-2; a weak D match, TRBD1 (6 bases). The germline gives CDR1 MDHEN, CDR2 SYDVKM. The length of the CDR3 is 13 residues. Trimming stripped 5 bases from V and 8 bases from J, with 15 bases between. CDR3 region: CASSPTRGRGYTF. The CDR3 DNA sequence: TGTGCCAGCAGTCCAACCAGGGGTAGGGGCTACACCTTC.

As for this clone: This specimen includes other DNA sequences encoding the same CDR3. The rearrangement uses TRBV7-2 and TRBJ2-7, with no clear D. The CDR3 consists of 11 residues. V was shortened by 4 bases and J by 3 bases, with 4 bases between the two germline ends. Germline V CDR1 and CDR2: SGHTA, FQGNSA. The CDR3 bases are TGTGCCAGCAGCTCGTACTACGAGCAGTACTTC. Translating gives CASSSYYEQYF. Variable domain in full (rest from reference TRBV7-2 and TRBJ2-7): GAGVSQSPSNKVTEKGKDVELRCDPISGHTALYWYRQSLGQGLEFLIYFQGNSAPDKSGLPSDRFSAERTGGSVSTLTIQRTQQEDSAVYLCASSSYYEQYFGPGTRLTVT.

This clone has a single count. The chain has TRBV28 and TRBJ2-7; D remains ambiguous. This CDR3 is 13 amino acids long. Trimming took off 5 bases at V and 8 bases at J, with 16 bases between the two ends. CDR1 is MDHEN, CDR2 SYDVKM, per germline. For the CDR3, the DNA is TGTGCCAGCAGTCTAAAAGCCCCAAGGAAGCAGTACTTC. This translates into CASSLKAPRKQYF.

V gene TRBV6-6 combines with J gene TRBJ1-2, with a possible D match to TRBD1 (6 bases). CDR3 length equals 13 residues. Germline V gives CDR1 MNHNY, CDR2 SVGAGI (reference sequence). Trimming removed 5 bases at V and 7 bases at J, with 14 bases between. The chain's CDR3 is CASSALTGSGYTF. For the CDR3, the DNA is TGTGCCAGCAGTGCCCTCACAGGGAGTGGCTACACCTTC.

The chain uses TRBV14 and TRBJ1-1; a possible D gene is TRBD1 (5 bases). Germline assignment: CDR1 SGHDN and CDR2 FVKESK. This CDR3 contains 13 residues. V gave up 5 bases and J gave up 3 bases, with 10 bases separating them. DNA for the CDR3: TGTGCCAGCAGCGGGGCTTGGGACACTGAAGCTTTCTTT. Its translation: CASSGAWDTEAFF.